This T cell receptor beta chain emerged from a study of patients and donors after allogeneic stem cell transplantation. V lost 3 bases and J 0 bases, leaving 8 bases between the germline ends. CDR3 length equals 13 residues. In germline, CDR1 is SQVTM, CDR2 ANQGSEA. This clonotype was recorded once. TCRdb re-called the RT-PCR reads through MiXCR, storing one row per CDR3 protein. This table has some 87,000 distinct CDR3 sequences, roughly 52% appearing once. The sequence derives from a human donor who was either an allogeneic HSCT recipient or a stem cell or donor lymphocyte infusion donor (not recorded which). It is not recorded whose cells these are; they may come from a transplant donor. The J gene is TRBJ1-1, the V gene TRBV29-1; D may be TRBD1 (5 bases). The sample comprised blood, either unsorted or a sorted T cell fraction (not recorded which). The CDR3 loop reads CSVDRVLNTEAFF. For the CDR3, the DNA is TGCAGCGTTGACAGGGTTCTGAACACTGAAGCTTTCTTT.